Below are 27 T cell receptor beta chains sequenced from a single sample in a study of regulatory T cells in long-lasting Graves disease. Specified time point: newly diagnosed GD, antithyroid drugs for less than 3 months. Preparation of the TCR library used RNA extracted from PBMCs. HTBI primers from iRepertoire and Arm-PCR of CDR3 regions yielded the TCR beta libraries. TCRdb analysed the multiplex PCR reads with MiXCR anew, one entry per CDR3 protein. Here the sample spans hundreds of thousands of distinct CDR3 sequences, 15% to 20% being singletons. The data also belong to a second study, concerning T cells in Graves' hyperthyroidism and ophthalmopathy.

Sequences were derived from peripheral blood mononuclear cells (PBMCs), sampled at new diagnosis, from a patient treated with antithyroid drugs. The receptors here all came from a man aged 35-49 years with Graves disease.

This clonotype appeared many times. The chain joins TRBV28 to TRBJ2-5, with D unclear. There are 14 residues in the CDR3. Trimming removed 3 bases from V and 3 bases from J, with 11 bases in between. CDR1 is MDHEN and CDR2 is SYDVKM in the germline V gene. In DNA form, the CDR3 reads TGTGCCAGCAGTTTCGAAGCGCACGAAGAGACCCAGTACTTC. This sequence encodes CASSFEAHEETQYF.

J is TRBJ2-3 and V is TRBV24-1, with TRBD1 matching over 10 bases. The CDR3 spans 13 residues. Germline CDR1 reads KGHDR; CDR2 reads SFDVKD. The V gene end was trimmed by 9 bases and the J gene end by 4 bases; junction bases not matched to a gene: 3. The CDR3 spells CATGTGAADTQYF. CDR3 sequence (DNA): TGTGCCACCGGGACAGGGGCCGCAGATACGCAGTATTTT.

This clonotype turned up a few times. The rearrangement uses TRBV6-4 and TRBJ2-3, with D tentatively TRBD1 (6 bases). This CDR3 has 13 amino acids. Trimming stripped 6 bases from V and 1 base from J, with 8 bases between. Per the germline V gene, CDR1 is MRHNA and CDR2 is SNTAGT. CDR3 residues: CASSRTGTDTQYF. The CDR3 DNA sequence: TGTGCCAGCAGCAGGACAGGCACAGATACGCAGTATTTT.

The V call is TRBV18, the J call TRBJ2-1; TRBD2 agrees at 8 bases. V lost 5 bases, J lost 7 bases, and 13 bases stayed unmatched. The germline CDR1 and CDR2 sequences are KGHSH and LQKENI. This CDR3 region has 16 residues. The CDR3 reads CASSAPGTRSGNEQFF. The CDR3 nucleotides read TGTGCCAGCTCAGCGCCCGGGACTAGATCGGGGAATGAGCAGTTCTTC. The full variable domain, its missing parts supplied by reference TRBV18 and TRBJ2-1, is NAGVMQNPRHLVRRRGQEARLRCSPMKGHSHVYWYRQLPEEGLKFMVYLQKENIIDESGMPKERFSAEFPKEGPSILRIQQVVRGDSAAYFCASSAPGTRSGNEQFFGPGTRLTVL.

This clonotype has ten or more counts. This sequence joins TRBV5-4 and TRBJ1-4, with TRBD1 identical over 7 bases. The CDR3 length is 13 residues. Germline-derived CDR1 and CDR2 are SGHNT and YYREEE (reference sequence). The trim removed 1 base at V and 6 bases at J, leaving 0 bases unmatched. CDR3 in amino acids: CASSLTGDEKLFF. CDR3 bases: TGTGCCAGCAGCTTGACAGGGGATGAAAAACTGTTTTTT.

V is TRBV12-3 or TRBV12-4 and J is TRBJ1-5; D might be TRBD1 (6 bases). The V end was cut by 5 bases, the J end by 7 bases, with 12 bases between. The CDR3 contains 13 residues. The CDR3 DNA reads as TGTGCCAGCAGTAACAGGGTGCAGCAGCCCCAGCATTTT. Its translation is CASSNRVQQPQHF.

In its sample, this clonotype was seen many times. The chain is built from TRBV7-9 and TRBJ2-3; D possibly matches TRBD1 or TRBD2 (5 bases each). The germline gives CDR1 SEHNR, CDR2 FQNEAQ (reference sequence). The V end lost 1 base, the J end lost 0 bases, and 8 bases lay between the germline ends. The CDR3 runs 15 residues. In nucleotides, the CDR3 is TGTGCCAGCAGCTTAGGTTGGGACAGCACAGATACGCAGTATTTT. Translation: CASSLGWDSTDTQYF.

The chain combines TRBV20-1 with TRBJ1-2, with D tentatively TRBD1 (5 bases). Per the germline V gene, CDR1 is DFQATT and CDR2 is SNEGSKA (reference sequence). The CDR3 is made up of 12 amino acids. Trimming removed 6 bases from V and 6 bases from J, with 14 bases in between. CDR3 amino acids: CSAPNRGDGYTF. For the CDR3, the DNA is TGCAGTGCCCCGAATCGGGGCGATGGCTACACCTTC.

This sequence joins TRBV24-1 and TRBJ2-2, with 9 positions matching TRBD1. The CDR3 consists of 15 residues. The V and J ends lost 9 bases and 2 bases, in that order; junction bases with no gene match: 6. Germline V CDR1 and CDR2: KGHDR, SFDVKD. The CDR3 DNA sequence: TGTGCCACCGAAGACAGGGGGGGAAACACCGGGGAGCTGTTTTTT. As protein: CATEDRGGNTGELFF.

This clonotype was seen a few times. This sequence joins TRBV19 and TRBJ1-1; a weak D match, TRBD1 (6 bases). This CDR3 contains 15 residues. Per the germline V gene, CDR1 is LNHDA and CDR2 is SQIVND (reference sequence). V lost 10 bases to trimming and J lost 7 bases, with 25 bases between them. The DNA for the CDR3 is TGTGCCACCTCCGCACTGGGGGCTTCCAAACATGAAGCTTTCTTT. Protein product: CATSALGASKHEAFF.

This clonotype appeared a single time. This chain uses TRBV2 with TRBJ2-2, with 13 bases aligning to TRBD2. The CDR3 is 16 amino acids. Germline lookup yields CDR1 SNHLY and CDR2 FYNNEI. With V trimmed by 7 bases and J by 4 bases, 6 bases remained unmatched. The CDR3 DNA reads as TGTGCCAGCACCCCAGGACTAGCGGGGGTCACCGGGGAGCTGTTTTTT. Its translation: CASTPGLAGVTGELFF.

The J gene is TRBJ1-4, the V gene TRBV6-5, with D perhaps TRBD1 (5 bases). Looked up from germline, CDR1 is MNHEY and CDR2 is SVGAGI. The CDR3 is made up of 13 amino acids. Trimming took off 4 bases at V and 5 bases at J, with 8 bases between the two ends. CDR3 in amino acids: CASSWGSNEKLFF. The CDR3 DNA follows: TGTGCCAGCAGTTGGGGGTCCAATGAAAAACTGTTTTTT.

Comments on this clonotype: Since a much larger clone is just one base distant, this may be a read error. The chain couples TRBV5-6 to TRBJ1-1; no firm D call. The CDR3 has 15 amino acids. The V end lost 0 bases, the J end lost 1 base, and 10 bases lay between the germline ends. Germline V gene data show CDR1 as SGHDT and CDR2 as YYEEEE. The CDR3 protein is CASSLEGRGNTEAFF. The CDR3 bases are TGTGCCAGCAGCTTGGAAGGACGGGGGAACACTGAAGCTTTCTTT.

This clonotype showed up many times. This chain uses TRBV5-4 with TRBJ2-5, with 9 bases aligning to TRBD1. Germline CDR1 is SGHNT and CDR2 is YYREEE (reference sequence). This CDR3 region has 17 residues. V lost 4 bases to trimming and J lost 2 bases; unmatched junction nucleotides: 12. The CDR3 region is CASSPGTGLLTQETQYF. In DNA, the CDR3 is TGTGCCAGCAGCCCGGGGACAGGGCTTCTGACGCAAGAGACCCAGTACTTC.

The chain links TRBV6-5 to TRBJ2-2; tentatively, D is TRBD1 (6 bases). The CDR3 is made up of 14 amino acids. Germline-derived CDR1 and CDR2 are MNHEY and SVGAGI. With 0 bases removed from V and 5 bases from J, the gap between germline ends came to 7 bases. CDR3: CASSYSRGTGELFF. CDR3 nucleotides: TGTGCCAGCAGTTACTCCAGGGGAACCGGGGAGCTGTTTTTT.

Ten or more counts support this clonotype. This chain uses TRBV4-1 with TRBJ2-7; no clear D gene. The CDR3 has 14 amino acids. The germline V and J ends were trimmed by 0 bases and 3 bases, with 9 bases remaining between them. Germline V lookup: CDR1 MGHRA, CDR2 YSYEKL. CDR3 residues: CASSQDGNNYEQYF. Written as DNA, the CDR3 is TGCGCCAGCAGCCAAGATGGTAACAACTACGAGCAGTACTTC.

This clonotype was seen many times. J is TRBJ2-7 and V is TRBV11-2, with D tentatively TRBD2 (6 bases). The CDR3 contains 14 residues. Trimming took 3 bases from V and 2 from J, leaving 11 bases between them. CDR1 is SGHAT and CDR2 is FQNNGV in the germline V gene. CDR3 sequence (DNA): TGTGCCAGCAGCTTCAACGCGGGGCCCTACGAGCAGTACTTC. Its translation is CASSFNAGPYEQYF.

This clonotype was seen at least ten times. The chain links TRBV20-1 to TRBJ2-3, with D possibly being TRBD1 (6 bases). The CDR3 has 11 amino acids. The germline V gene encodes CDR1 DFQATT and CDR2 SNEGSKA (reference sequence). The CDR3 bases are TGCAGAGTGGGGGCCGCAGATACGCAGTATTTT. Translated: CRVGAADTQYF.

Only a few counts were recorded for this clonotype. J is TRBJ1-1 and V is TRBV30, with D perhaps TRBD1 (5 bases). This CDR3 has 15 amino acids. The V and J ends lost 0 bases and 2 bases respectively, with 13 bases between them. The V gene's germline CDR1 is GTSNPN and CDR2 SVGIG (reference sequence). CDR3 region: CAWSVTGRGNTEAFF. CDR3 bases: TGTGCCTGGAGTGTAACGGGCCGGGGCAACACTGAAGCTTTCTTT.

This clonotype occurred many times. This sequence joins TRBV6-1 and TRBJ2-7; no definite D call. The V gene lost 7 bases and the J gene lost 2 bases, with 12 bases spanning the gap. Germline-derived CDR1 and CDR2 are MNHNS and SASEGT. CDR3 length: 13 residues. CDR3 bases: TGTGCCAGCATCTCCAACCCTACCTACGAGCAGTACTTC. This encodes CASISNPTYEQYF.

This sequence joins TRBV2 and TRBJ2-7; TRBD1 aligns across 8 bases. The CDR3 runs to 13 residues. V was pared by 11 bases and J by 4 bases, with 10 bases of the junction left unmatched. Germline CDR1 and CDR2: SNHLY and FYNNEI. CDR3 in DNA: TGTGCCGGACAGGGAGTCTCCGAATACGAGCAGTACTTC. This gives the protein CAGQGVSEYEQYF.

CDR3 sequence reads: CASSQGSGLLTGAIYF. CDR3 coding DNA: TGTGCCAGCAGCCAGGGGTCCGGTCTGCTAACGGGTGCCATATATTTT. The chain is built from TRBV13 and TRBJ1-3, with D possibly being TRBD1 (6 bases). Germline-derived CDR1 and CDR2 are PRHDT and FYEKMQ (reference sequence). The V end was cut by 5 bases, the J end by 11 bases, with 25 bases between. The CDR3 length is 16 residues.

This clonotype was seen a few times. The chain is built from TRBV4-1 and TRBJ1-5; a possible D gene is TRBD1 (5 bases). The germline V gene has CDR1 MGHRA and CDR2 YSYEKL. The CDR3 loop spans 15 amino acids. Trimming removed 5 bases at V and 3 bases at J, with 14 bases between. The CDR3: CASSGQIGPNQPQHF. The CDR3 DNA reads TGCGCCAGCAGCGGACAAATTGGGCCCAATCAGCCCCAGCATTTT.

V gene TRBV9 combines with J gene TRBJ2-7; a possible D gene is TRBD1 (6 bases). Germline V lookup: CDR1 SGDLS, CDR2 YYNGEE. This CDR3 has 16 amino acids. V lost 4 bases, J lost 1 base, and 18 bases lay in between. CDR3 sequence: CASSQATGTPSYEQYF. In DNA, the CDR3 is TGTGCCAGCAGCCAAGCAACCGGGACACCATCCTACGAGCAGTACTTC.

V and J are TRBV6-1 and TRBJ1-5; D might be TRBD1 (6 bases). The CDR3 is 16 residues long. V was trimmed by 6 bases and J by 2 bases, leaving 17 bases between them. Germline V gene data show CDR1 as MNHNS and CDR2 as SASEGT. The CDR3 loop reads CASSRPTGSGNQPQHF. CDR3 in DNA: TGTGCCAGCAGCCGCCCGACAGGATCGGGCAATCAGCCCCAGCATTTT.

This chain links TRBV7-2 with TRBJ2-7, with 14 bases identical to TRBD2. The CDR3 totals 18 residues. Trimming at V came to 5 bases and at J to 0 bases, leaving 9 bases not matched to a gene. CDR1 is SGHTA, CDR2 FQGNSA, per germline. The CDR3 loop is CASSQRGLAGVSSYEQYF. Written as DNA, the CDR3 is TGTGCCAGCAGCCAACGGGGACTAGCGGGAGTGAGCTCCTACGAGCAGTACTTC.

A remark on this clonotype: This may arise from a read error, as a much more abundant clone is one base away. The chain employs TRBV11-1 and TRBJ2-4; D perhaps matches TRBD1 (6 bases). With 6 bases removed from V and 0 bases from J, the gap between germline ends came to 24 bases. CDR1 is SGHAT and CDR2 is FQDESV in the germline V gene (reference sequence). The CDR3 is made up of 19 amino acids. CDR3 in DNA: TGTGCCAGCAGTCTCGCGAGGTCTTACAGGGACCTAGCCAAAAACATTCAGTACTTC. This gives the protein CASSLARSYRDLAKNIQYF.